Here is one T cell receptor beta chain with its context. The antigen is unknown. The data originate from a study of shared clonotypes between healthy human individuals. Whole-study findings and limits: Sequencing depth was a factor that was expected to affect clonotype sharing among donors.

TCRdb's table, derived via immunoSEQ multiplex PCR, lists solely in-frame clones and lacks some. The table lists about 2.3 million clones, 80% to 95% of them singletons. This TCR was sampled from a man younger than 35 in good health. Some clones in this sample may be carry-over from other donors' samples. The specimen was naive CD4+ T cells from PBMCs. The subset is: CD45RA+ positively selected.

The CDR3 DNA follows: TGTGCCATCAGTGCAACTAGCAGGGAGGGGCGGGAGCTGTTTTTT. Translating it yields CAISATSREGRELFF. This sequence joins TRBV10-3 and TRBJ2-2, with 7 nucleotides matching TRBD2. J was trimmed by 9 bases and V by 4 bases; bases with no gene match: 11. This CDR3 is built from 15 residues. Germline loops: CDR1 ENHRY, CDR2 SYGVKD.